This T cell receptor (beta chain) was sequenced for a study of metastatic and nonmetastatic thyroid tumors (dated by TCRdb to 2018 to 2020). In the study overall: The researchers compared repertoires between peripheral blood samples and tumor or nodule tissue samples from patients with malignant or benign thyroid disease. What the work shows at the level of the full study, not this receptor alone: TCR beta diversity was reported as significantly higher in malignant tumors than in benign nodules, in both blood and tumor samples.

V and J lose 3 bases and 1 base, and a span of 10 bases separates them. CDR1 and CDR2 were assigned from the germline V gene (reference sequence) as DFQATT and SNEGSKA. The cysteine opens and the phenylalanine closes a CDR3 of 15 amino acids. The entry retains the CDR3 DNA only, 45 bases that are in frame from base 1. This clone was picked up a small number of times. Its recognized antigen is unknown. Base quality data are lacking; no much larger clone is found one base away. None of the patients had been given any treatment before thyroid surgery. Using T-cell receptor beta sequencing, the study looked back at clinical samples from patients collected from the early 2010s to the late 2010s. Receptor amplification or capture employed PCR. Sequencing used an Illumina HiSeq 4000. High-throughput sequencing was used to profile the TCR beta-chain CDR3 region of every patient. The study's own analysis went as follows. CDR3 differences across clinicopathological groups were used to build a classifier for discriminating distant-metastatic papillary thyroid cancer patients. Repertoire diversity was assessed with the Shannon index, and tumor-blood repertoire similarity with the Morisita-Horn index. Using fastp trimming at Q25 and MiXCR clonotype assembly, TCRdb reanalyzed the public sequencing data and kept in-frame beta chains. What appears here as the V and J calls and clone size reflects TCRdb's work, not the paper's. This sample holds around 6,100 clones; roughly 29% were observed only once. 47% of the sample goes to the ten largest clones.

Sequenced input: adjacent normal tissue. Recombination linked TRBV20-1 to TRBJ1-6; the D gene is unclear. This TCR was recovered from a female donor with papillary thyroid cancer or a benign thyroid nodule (not recorded which). Some clones in this sample may be carry-over from other donors' samples. The CDR3 reads CSARSRESYNSPLHF. The bases read TGCAGTGCTAGGTCCCGGGAGTCCTATAATTCACCCCTCCACTTT.